These 28 T cell receptor beta chains originate from one sample sequenced in a study of metastatic and nonmetastatic thyroid tumors. TCRdb re-called clones from the PCR reads using MiXCR. This table has tens of thousands of clones, 20% to 25% appearing once. Every patient was untreated before thyroid surgery. The sequenced sample was blood. The receptors come from a male donor with papillary thyroid cancer or a benign thyroid nodule (not recorded which). Some clones in this sample may be carry-over from other donors' samples.

This clone was recorded at least ten times. This rearrangement joins TRBV30 to TRBJ2-3; 9 nucleotides align to TRBD2. Trimming took 3 bases from V and 8 from J; bases not matched to a gene: 12. Germline V gene lookup returns CDR1 GTSNPN and CDR2 SVGIG (reference sequence). The CDR3 is 15 amino acids. CDR3 sequence: CAWRFGSGGPGTQYF. CDR3 nucleotide sequence: TGTGCCTGGAGATTCGGTAGCGGGGGCCCCGGTACGCAGTATTTT.

This clone is medium-sized (0.01 to 0.1%) in the sample. This chain uses TRBV7-9 with TRBJ1-6; D not resolved. This CDR3 comprises 14 residues. The V gene lost 4 bases and the J gene lost 7 bases, with 11 bases spanning the gap. Germline V gene lookup returns CDR1 SEHNR and CDR2 FQNEAQ (reference sequence). This chain's CDR3 is CASSSASGNSPLHF. CDR3 DNA sequence: TGTGCCAGCAGCTCTGCCTCGGGGAATTCACCCCTCCACTTT.

The rearrangement uses TRBV6-4 and TRBJ2-3; TRBD1 matches 10 bases. The CDR3 contains 14 residues. V lost 4 bases, J lost 4 bases, and 2 bases stayed unmatched. Germline loops: CDR1 MRHNA, CDR2 SNTAGT. The CDR3 protein is CASSAGQGADTQYF. The CDR3 DNA is TGTGCCAGCAGTGCCGGACAGGGGGCAGATACGCAGTATTTT.

The chain recombines TRBV7-8 with TRBJ1-6; a possible D gene is TRBD1 (5 bases). V lost 5 bases to trimming and J lost 10 bases, with 12 bases between them. The CDR3 contains 13 residues. Germline V gene data show CDR1 as SGHVS and CDR2 as FQNEAQ. In DNA, the CDR3 is TGTGCCAGCAGCGGGGACTCTGCCTCACCCCTCCACTTT. Its translation: CASSGDSASPLHF. Supplemented by reference TRBV7-8 and TRBJ1-6, the full variable domain reads GAGVSQSPRYKVAKRGQDVALRCDPISGHVSLFWYQQALGQGPEFLTYFQNEAQLDKSGLPSDRFFAERPEGSVSTLKIQRTQQEDSAVYLCASSGDSASPLHFGNGTRLTVT.

The chain links TRBV7-2 to TRBJ2-7; D possibly corresponds to TRBD2 (7 bases). CDR1 SGHTA and CDR2 FQGNSA come from the germline V gene. The V end lost 5 bases, the J end lost 2 bases, and 16 bases lay between the germline ends. The CDR3 has 15 residues. CDR3: CASSRGPSGTYEQYF. Here the CDR3 DNA reads TGTGCCAGCAGCCGGGGGCCTAGCGGAACCTACGAGCAGTACTTC.

This clone ranks as medium-sized. This chain joins TRBV7-9 and TRBJ2-1, with 10 bases fitting TRBD2. The V and J ends lost 5 bases and 10 bases, in that order; junction bases with no gene match: 14. CDR1 is SEHNR and CDR2 is FQNEAQ in the germline V gene (reference sequence). This CDR3 is 16 amino acids long. CDR3 protein: CASSPPAAGGPKEQFF. In nucleotides, the CDR3 is TGTGCCAGCAGCCCGCCCGCAGCGGGAGGGCCAAAGGAGCAGTTCTTC.

This clone was detected ten times or more. This sequence joins TRBV20-1 and TRBJ2-5, with 8 bases lining up with TRBD2. The germline CDR1 and CDR2 sequences are DFQATT and SNEGSKA (reference sequence). CDR3 length: 15 amino acids. With 0 bases clipped from V and 2 bases from J, the junction kept 5 bases outside the gene matches. The CDR3 DNA follows: TGCAGTGCTAGAGATCGGGGGACTAGGCAAGAGACCCAGTACTTC. It yields the protein CSARDRGTRQETQYF.

This clone was found many times. The DNA of the CDR3 is TGTGCCAGCAGTTTTGGAGGGACCGGGCCCCAAGAGACCCAGTACTTC. Its translation is CASSFGGTGPQETQYF. V and J are TRBV12-3 or TRBV12-4 and TRBJ2-5, with TRBD2 as a possible D gene (6 bases). V lost 3 bases, J lost 1 base, and 15 bases lay in between. The CDR3 runs to 16 residues.

This clone was seen many times. The gene calls are TRBV4-2 and TRBJ2-1; D tentatively reads TRBD1 or TRBD2 (5 bases each). The CDR3 contains 16 residues. CDR1 and CDR2 (germline): LGHNA, YNFKEQ. The V gene lost 0 bases and the J gene lost 0 bases, with 9 bases spanning the gap. DNA for the CDR3: TGTGCCAGCAGCCAAGATGTGGGGGACTCCTACAATGAGCAGTTCTTC. It translates to CASSQDVGDSYNEQFF.

A few counts support this clone. The chain joins TRBV28 to TRBJ2-7; D not certain. Germline V gene data show CDR1 as MDHEN and CDR2 as SYDVKM. The CDR3 spans 16 residues. V was clipped by 4 bases and J by 0 bases, with 16 bases between them. The CDR3 loop is CASSSLRRVSSYEQYF. In DNA, the CDR3 is TGTGCCAGCAGTTCCCTCCGACGGGTAAGCTCCTACGAGCAGTACTTC.

This clone is categorized as medium-sized (0.01 to 0.1%). The chain uses TRBV6-1 and TRBJ2-7, with 11 bases identical to TRBD2. Trimming at V came to 2 bases and at J to 0 bases, leaving 0 bases not matched to a gene. CDR1 is MNHNS, CDR2 SASEGT, per germline. The length of the CDR3 is 15 residues. CDR3 DNA sequence: TGTGCCAGCAGTGAAACTAGCGGGAGCTCCTACGAGCAGTACTTC. Translating it yields CASSETSGSSYEQYF.

In its sample, this clone ranks as medium-sized (0.01 to 0.1%). This sequence joins TRBV7-8 and TRBJ2-5, with D uncertain. The CDR3 consists of 13 residues. V gave up 6 bases and J gave up 5 bases, with 13 bases separating them. The germline V gene has CDR1 SGHVS and CDR2 FQNEAQ. The CDR3 DNA reads as TGTGCCAGCAGGACCCGGACCCAGGAGACCCAGTACTTC. It yields the protein CASRTRTQETQYF.

This clone was counted ten times or more. DNA for the CDR3: TGTGCCAGCAGCTTAGGGGTCGGGGGAAGCAATGAGCAGTTCTTC. This encodes CASSLGVGGSNEQFF. The gene calls are TRBV7-3 and TRBJ2-1; D is perhaps TRBD2 (6 bases). The CDR3 has 15 residues. CDR1 and CDR2 (germline): SGHTA, FQGTGA. V was cut by 2 bases and J by 6 bases, with 14 bases left in between.

The chain uses TRBV5-1 and TRBJ2-3; TRBD1 is a possible D gene (6 bases). This CDR3 is 17 amino acids long. V dropped 0 bases and J dropped 2 bases, with 16 bases sitting between them. Germline values: CDR1 SGHRS, CDR2 YFSETQ. This CDR3 is CASSLEGRGILTDTQYF. The CDR3 DNA is TGCGCCAGCAGCTTGGAGGGCAGGGGAATACTCACAGATACGCAGTATTTT.

This clone has at least ten counts. V and J are TRBV4-1 and TRBJ1-1, with no clear D. Germline V gene data show CDR1 as MGHRA and CDR2 as YSYEKL. V lost 2 bases and J lost 3, with 16 bases in between. This CDR3 is 16 amino acids long. The CDR3 loop is CASSQPRKAGDTEAFF. The CDR3 region has the DNA TGCGCCAGCAGCCAACCACGGAAGGCGGGCGACACTGAAGCTTTCTTT.

The chain joins TRBV5-1 to TRBJ1-1; a possible D gene is TRBD1 (5 bases). Germline CDR1 reads SGHRS; CDR2 reads YFSETQ. The CDR3 sequence is 19 residues long. The V gene lost 0 bases and the J gene lost 4 bases, with 25 bases spanning the gap. CDR3 sequence (DNA): TGCGCCAGCAGCTTGGCGTTATTCAATATGAGGGGCGAGTTCACTGAAGCTTTCTTT. Its translation is CASSLALFNMRGEFTEAFF.

This clone was detected many times. The chain has TRBV29-1 and TRBJ2-1; D remains unclear. Per the germline V gene, CDR1 is SQVTM and CDR2 is ANQGSEA. The germline V and J ends were trimmed by 2 bases and 7 bases, with 3 bases remaining between them. The CDR3 has 10 amino acids. DNA for the CDR3: TGCAGCGTTGAACAGAATGAGCAGTTCTTC. The encoded protein is CSVEQNEQFF.

This clone appeared many times. The V call is TRBV3-1, the J call TRBJ1-6; TRBD1 is a possible D gene (5 bases). V lost 1 base and J 5 bases, leaving 6 bases between the germline ends. CDR1 is LGHDT, CDR2 YNNKEL, per germline (reference sequence). The CDR3 is 14 residues long. CDR3 loop: CASSQGGHNSPLHF. In nucleotides, the CDR3 is TGTGCCAGCAGCCAAGGGGGCCATAATTCACCCCTCCACTTT.

This clone was observed many times. The chain uses TRBV15 and TRBJ1-4; 9 positions match TRBD1. Germline lookup yields CDR1 LNHNV and CDR2 YYDKDF (reference sequence). The CDR3 contains 15 residues. The V segment lost 5 bases and the J segment 7 bases; nucleotides outside the gene matches: 8. This chain's CDR3 is CATSGTTGGGEKLFF. CDR3 nucleotide sequence: TGTGCCACCAGCGGAACGACAGGGGGGGGTGAAAAACTGTTTTTT.

The gene calls are TRBV28 and TRBJ1-6; D is unresolved. Germline-derived CDR1 and CDR2 are MDHEN and SYDVKM. Trimming left V 5 bases short and J 0 bases short, with 14 bases between. The length of the CDR3 is 17 residues. CDR3 bases: TGTGCCAGCAGTCCCCCAAGGAGGTCCTCCTATAATTCACCCCTCCACTTT. As protein: CASSPPRRSSYNSPLHF.

This clone showed up many times. The chain links TRBV12-3 or TRBV12-4 to TRBJ1-3, with D perhaps matching TRBD1 (6 bases). There are 14 residues in the CDR3. V was clipped by 6 bases and J by 4 bases, with 13 bases between them. DNA of the CDR3: TGTGCCAGCAGGCCAACAGGGACCGGAAACACCATATATTTT. Its translation is CASRPTGTGNTIYF.

This clone was observed many times. V usage is TRBV2 and J usage is TRBJ2-5; 11 bases fit TRBD1. CDR1 SNHLY and CDR2 FYNNEI come from the germline V gene. This CDR3 spans 13 amino acids. J lost 5 bases, V lost 7 bases, and 3 bases had no gene match. This CDR3 reads CASTGTGGETQYF. DNA for the CDR3: TGTGCCAGCACCGGGACAGGGGGTGAGACCCAGTACTTC.

There are many counts of this clone. This chain links TRBV12-3 or TRBV12-4 with TRBJ2-2, with no clear D. Trimming stripped 1 base from V and 6 bases from J, with 12 bases between. The CDR3 has 15 amino acids. The CDR3 sequence is CASSLGSRRAGELFF. Written as DNA, the CDR3 is TGTGCCAGCAGTTTAGGGTCTAGAAGAGCCGGGGAGCTGTTTTTT.

The sample holds many counts of this clone. The same CDR3 is also encoded by other DNA sequences in this sample. CDR3 bases: TGTGCCAGCTATCCAGGGTACCCTAGTCCCTACGAGCAGTACTTC. Translated: CASYPGYPSPYEQYF. The chain couples TRBV27 to TRBJ2-7; tentatively, D is TRBD1 (5 bases). The CDR3 contains 15 residues. Per the germline V gene, CDR1 is MNHEY and CDR2 is SMNVEV (reference sequence). Trimming pared 8 bases from V and 2 bases from J, leaving 19 bases between.

This chain links TRBV12-3 or TRBV12-4 with TRBJ2-2; tentatively, D is TRBD1 or TRBD2 (5 bases each). V dropped 3 bases and J dropped 4 bases, with 12 bases sitting between them. This CDR3 has 15 amino acids. This CDR3 is CASSFGSGSTGELFF. Written as DNA, the CDR3 is TGTGCCAGCAGTTTTGGTTCAGGGAGCACCGGGGAGCTGTTTTTT.

This clone was seen ten or more times. This chain links TRBV20-1 with TRBJ2-7; either TRBD1 or TRBD2 may fit D (6 bases each). CDR1 DFQATT and CDR2 SNEGSKA come from the germline V gene (reference sequence). Trimming took 2 bases from V and 3 from J, leaving 8 bases between them. CDR3 length: 12 amino acids. The CDR3 DNA reads as TGCAGTGCTAGACGGGGGCTCTACGAGCAGTACTTC. Amino acids: CSARRGLYEQYF.

Ten or more counts support this clone. The V and J genes are TRBV6-2 or TRBV6-3 and TRBJ2-3, with D perhaps matching TRBD1 (6 bases). There are 16 residues in the CDR3. Germline-derived CDR1 and CDR2 are MNHEY and SVGEGT. The V gene lost 6 bases and the J gene lost 5 bases, with 21 bases spanning the gap. The CDR3 spells CASSYPRDTLQDTQYF. CDR3 bases: TGTGCCAGCAGCTACCCTCGGGACACCCTTCAAGATACGCAGTATTTT.

This clone qualifies as medium-sized. The chain recombines TRBV30 with TRBJ1-5, with a possible D match to TRBD1 (5 bases). The CDR3 has 13 amino acids. Trimming left V 7 bases short and J 3 bases short, with 13 bases between. Germline V CDR1 and CDR2: GTSNPN, SVGIG (reference sequence). CDR3 sequence: CASQRGPNQPQHF. The CDR3 DNA follows: TGTGCCTCCCAGAGGGGCCCCAATCAGCCCCAGCATTTT.